This T cell receptor (beta chain) was profiled in a study of cytomegalovirus exposure and HLA in healthy donors. Turning to this clone: Its antigen is as yet unknown.

PCR employed 60 Vbeta and 13 Jbeta primers. In the study's own analysis: A later analysis tallied tens of millions of unique TCR beta chains, approximately 10 million of them shared. TCRdb keeps only in-frame clones here, not all; method: immunoSEQ multiplex PCR. V, J and clone size derive from that table, while D and trimming were established from the DNA sequence. The sample lists 35,000 to 55,000 clones, about two thirds seen once, with about 11% in the top ten. Study outcomes and limitations: Common viral pathogens seemed, in a later analysis, to connect with several of the most significant clusters. Cytomegalovirus status, reportedly, was diagnosed with high specificity and sensitivity by the classifier. Accurate predictions that matched the HLA-A and HLA-B alleles of most subjects were reportedly made from TCR beta sequences.

V was clipped by 6 bases and J by 4 bases; unmatched bases: 6. Germline V gene lookup returns CDR1 WSHSY and CDR2 SAAADI. The CDR3 loop spans 15 amino acids. The chain recombines TRBV10-2 with TRBJ2-2; 9 nucleotides align to TRBD2. The TCR sequence derives from a man aged 55 to 70 in good health and CMV-seropositive. Sequences were obtained from PBMCs. For the CDR3, the DNA is TGCGCCAGCAGGACTAGCGGAGGCGGCACCGGGGAGCTGTTTTTT. Protein sequence: CASRTSGGGTGELFF.